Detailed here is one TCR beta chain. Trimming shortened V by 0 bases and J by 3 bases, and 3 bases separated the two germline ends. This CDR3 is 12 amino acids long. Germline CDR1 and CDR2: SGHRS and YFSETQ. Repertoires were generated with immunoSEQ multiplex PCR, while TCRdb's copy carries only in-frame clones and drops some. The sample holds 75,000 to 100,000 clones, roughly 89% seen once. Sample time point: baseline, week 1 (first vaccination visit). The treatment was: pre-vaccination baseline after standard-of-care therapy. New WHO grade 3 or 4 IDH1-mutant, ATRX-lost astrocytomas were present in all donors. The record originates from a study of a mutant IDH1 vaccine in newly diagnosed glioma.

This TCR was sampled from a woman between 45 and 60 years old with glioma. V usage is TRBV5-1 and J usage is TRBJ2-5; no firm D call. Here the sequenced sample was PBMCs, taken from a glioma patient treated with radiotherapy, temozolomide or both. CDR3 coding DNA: TGCGCCAGCAGCTTGGCCAAAGAGACCCAGTACTTC. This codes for CASSLAKETQYF.